This entry features one TCR beta chain sequence. Its antigen is currently unknown. These data originate in a study of cytomegalovirus exposure and HLA in healthy donors. Overall study results and limits: An analysis was carried out at a later point. It showed that HLA-associated TCR beta chains were more clonally expanded than equally common non-associated chains. In a later analysis, several top co-occurrence clusters appeared linked to parvovirus B19, influenza, CMV and Epstein-Barr virus.

The PCR contained 60 Vbeta and 13 Jbeta primers. Profiling relied on immunoSEQ multiplex PCR, and the TCRdb table lists in-frame clones only, not all of them. The sample has over 100,000 clones, around 67% seen once. V lost 1 base and J lost 5; bases outside the gene matches: 5. There are 14 residues in the CDR3. Germline CDR1 reads MNHNS; CDR2 reads SASEGT. The J gene is TRBJ2-7, the V gene TRBV6-1, with TRBD1 matching over 7 bases. The TCR sequence derives from a woman aged 40-49 years in good health and CMV-seropositive. The sequencing input was PBMCs. CDR3 DNA sequence: TGTGCCAGCAGTGAAGTAACAGGGGTGGACGAGCAGTACTTC. It translates to CASSEVTGVDEQYF.